This T cell receptor beta chain was retrieved from a study of shared T cell receptors in the human thymus. Assay used: immunoSEQ multiplex PCR; TCRdb lists only in-frame clones, some missing. The sample lists more than 550,000 clones, around 87% occurring once. Trimming stripped 1 base from V and 3 bases from J, with 9 bases between. CDR1 and CDR2 (germline): LGHNA, YSLEER. CDR3 length: 14 amino acids. This same sample was also taken into another study, of human thymus T cells.

This chain links TRBV4-3 with TRBJ1-2, with D hard to call. The clonotype originates from a boy less than two years old with a congenital heart defect. The sequenced material came from thymocytes. CDR3 in DNA: TGCGCCAGCAGCCAAGTTAGCAGTTACTATGGCTACACCTTC. Its protein is CASSQVSSYYGYTF.